Sequencing of this T cell receptor beta chain was carried out in a study of T-cell memory formation after mild COVID-19. Study-wide context: In these data, TCR clusters were largely donor specific. General observations from the study: Contracting clones from day 15 to 85 showed balanced CD4/CD8; later expanders favored CD4+. The authors left the SARS-CoV-2 specificity of second-wave clones peaking on day 37 unconfirmed. CD4+ contracting clones lay mainly in CM and EM, CD8+ ones in EMRA.

From the 5' RACE reads, TCRdb called clonotypes with MiXCR, one entry per CDR3 protein. The top ten hold around 12% of the sample, which has around 410,000 distinct CDR3 sequences, less than 25% seen once. To note about this clonotype: Its antigen remains unidentified.

CDR1 is MNHNS, CDR2 SASEGT, per germline. V lost 6 bases and J lost 10, with 18 bases in between. This CDR3 is built from 13 residues. The chain carries TRBV6-1 and TRBJ1-1, with a possible D match to TRBD1 (5 bases). The source material was PBMCs or a T cell subset sorted from them (not recorded which). The clonotype comes from an adult woman who had mild COVID-19 (a few samples of this study predate the infection). Cell type and time point are not known. The CDR3 spells CASSDRDARRAFF. The CDR3 DNA is TGTGCCAGCAGCGACCGGGACGCCCGTCGAGCTTTCTTT.